This T cell receptor beta chain was recovered during a study of T-cell reconstitution after alpha-beta-depleted transplantation in children. This clonotype has ten or more counts. This CDR3 is built from 15 residues. Trimming removed 3 bases from V and 2 bases from J; junction bases left unmatched: 3. The library targeted TCRbeta and was prepared with unique molecular identifiers. MiXCR, applied by TCRdb to the PCR reads, yields one record per CDR3 protein. The sample records about 480,000 distinct CDR3 sequences, around 13% being singletons. J is TRBJ2-3 and V is TRBV12-3 or TRBV12-4; 9 bases match TRBD1. The source of this sequence is a human donor who donated a stem cell graft to a child with combined immunodeficiency. The sequencing used PBMCs from the stem cell graft donor, collected from the stem cell graft. In DNA form, the CDR3 reads TGTGCCAGCAGTTTTGGACAGGGGCACACAGATACGCAGTATTTT. This gives the protein CASSFGQGHTDTQYF.